This TCR beta chain was sequenced during a study of cytomegalovirus exposure and HLA in healthy donors. In the case of this clone: The antigen is undetermined.

The PCR used 60 Vbeta and 13 Jbeta primers. This table comes from immunoSEQ multiplex PCR, and its TCRdb copy is limited to in-frame clones, with some not included. Listed are 150,000 to 200,000 clones; 0.65% to 0.9% falls within the top ten. The CDR3 has 15 amino acids. Germline lookup yields CDR1 KGHSH and CDR2 LQKENI. V shed 3 bases and J 2 bases; nucleotides not matched to a gene: 4. The study's findings and limits: Earlier results showed most TCR beta V segments being productive about 87% or about 30% of the time.

This receptor was identified in a woman under 30 in good health and CMV-seropositive. The sequenced sample was PBMCs. The rearrangement links TRBV18 to TRBJ2-1; 7 nucleotides match TRBD2. The CDR3 sequence is CASSPRDYPYNEQFF. CDR3 nucleotide sequence: TGTGCCAGCTCACCCCGGGACTACCCCTACAATGAGCAGTTCTTC.